This TCR beta chain stems from a study of T cell changes during pregnancy in multiple sclerosis. Germline lookup yields CDR1 MNHGY and CDR2 SVAAGI. The CDR3 loop spans 18 amino acids. V gave up 2 bases and J gave up 1 base, with 17 bases separating them. Data came from immunoSEQ multiplex PCR; TCRdb stores just in-frame clones and leaves some out. The sample lists around 33,000 clones, 90% occurring once. The input for sequencing was CD4+ T cells from peripheral blood mononuclear cells, taken in the third trimester of pregnancy. The chain uses TRBV6-9 and TRBJ1-4; tentatively, D is TRBD1 (5 bases). The source of this sequence is a female donor in good health, enrolled as a control in a pregnancy study. This CDR3 reads CASSYRRTPWGTNEKLFF. CDR3 DNA sequence: TGTGCCAGCAGTTATAGGCGGACACCATGGGGAACTAATGAAAAACTGTTTTTT.